This T cell receptor beta chain was profiled in a study of human CD8 memory T cell subsets. Overall study findings and caveats: This study sequenced T cell receptor beta chains alone. Chao1 was used to estimate diversity, and its estimates suggested stem-like memory T cells were more diverse than precursor exhausted T cells.

The authors made TCR beta libraries using UMI-labeled 5' RACE. After re-calling the 5' RACE reads, TCRdb lists one entry per CDR3 protein, DNA absent. The listing contains several thousand distinct CDR3 sequences. Healthy donor buffy coats were the source of the PBMC. For every subset, the RNA was derived from duplicate vials of about 140,000 sorted CD8+ T cells. Note on this clonotype: Its target is not known.

In germline, CDR1 is MNHEY, CDR2 SMNVEV (reference sequence). The CDR3 totals 16 residues. This TCR was sampled from a human donor in good health. The chain uses TRBV27 and TRBJ2-4; absent DNA, TCRdb's TRBD2 call cannot be checked. The sequencing input was CD8+ T cells from PBMCs. The chain's CDR3 is CASSLRTSGGLNIQYF.